This TCR beta chain comes out of a study of T cell responses to AZD1222 COVID-19 vaccine (dated by TCRdb to about 2021). Study-wide context: AZD1222 recipients with second doses at about 4 weeks or about 12 weeks were pooled, because spike-specific TCR depth and breadth did not differ between schedules. TCR sequencing covered 233 trial participants: 200 to 220 given two doses of AZD1222 and about 26 given two doses of MenACWY control vaccine. Trial participants were enrolled into age subgroups of 18-55, 56-69 and 70-plus years, which contained around 150, 28 and 57 TCR-sequenced participants, respectively.

The CDR3 regions of human TCRbeta chains were subjected to immunosequencing. The authors' analysis ran thus. TCRs in the repertoires were compared against a reference library of SARS-CoV-2-specific TCRs that had been generated with the MIRA antigen-specificity platform. Breadth was defined as the fraction of unique TCRs that were SARS-CoV-2-associated, and depth was defined as the fraction of total T cells that were SARS-CoV-2-associated. Using the MIRA data, each spike-specific TCR was assigned both to the spike region to which the TCR was reactive and to a CD4 or CD8 class. Log10-transformed breadth and depth values were compared by one-way ANOVA with Sidak's multiple comparisons tests. Here the immuneACCESS table is served through TCRdb, limited to in-frame sequences with V and J called. Missing clones are a known gap in these copies; in checked studies unresolved V genes cover under half, and the rest lacks a known reason. V and J calls and clone size are given by that table; D and trimming were obtained from the DNA. The sample table holds over 100,000 clones, of which more than 70% were seen once. The top ten clonotypes cover 17% of the sample.

CDR1 and CDR2, looked up from the germline V gene, are MGHRA and YSYEKL. The CDR3, from cysteine to phenylalanine, totals 16 residues. Left in the record is the CDR3 DNA by itself, 48 bases read in frame from the first base. The trim is 3 bases for V and 1 base for J, with a gap of 14 bases between the germline ends. Study-wide findings and limitations: The vaccine-associated CD4 TCRs covered the entire spike protein, and the dominant responses fell in regions 160-218 and 743-854. Conclusions about previously exposed vaccinees are limited, since just five or six AZD1222 recipients were seropositive for SARS-CoV-2 at baseline. No day 14 peak-response samples were available, so repertoires were characterized only after the peak T cell response. Participants were mostly white British, with more females than males. The authors suggested clonal diversity may have been underestimated. Reportedly, almost half of the unique spike-specific TCRs recognized epitopes lying outside the regions that are mutated in the B.1.351 and B.1.1.7 variants. A significant rise in spike-specific TCR breadth and depth was observed after two AZD1222 doses relative to day 0 and relative to MenACWY recipients. The 56-69-year group was small, and its depth increase did not reach significance, likely because of low power.

Notes on this clone: The target of this receptor is not known. No base-level quality is on record; no much larger clone is a single base apart.

The sample's time point, from its label and the paper: baseline before first vaccination. Vaccinee samples came from UK trials COV001 and COV002, including a single-blind randomized controlled phase 2/3 trial of AZD1222 (ChAdOx1 nCoV-19) in healthy adults. For TCRbeta chain sequencing, PBMC samples from trial participants were taken at day 0 and at day 28 after the second dose. The chain is made from TRBV4-1 and TRBJ2-3, with TRBD2 tentatively as D gene (5 bases match). The starting material was peripheral blood, obtained on day 0 of AZD1222 vaccination. The source of this sequence is an adult in good health. In nucleotide form, the sequence is TGCGCCAGCAGCCACGAAGGACTCCAACGCACAGATACGCAGTATTTT. Its protein reads: CASSHEGLQRTDTQYF.